This TCR beta chain was recovered during a study of blood T cell repertoires in COVID-19. As handled by the study authors: Reference gene primers were amplified, and this amplification served to estimate nucleated cell counts. Generated by immunoSEQ multiplex PCR, the TCRdb table keeps only in-frame clones and is missing some. V and J calls and clone size are those listed in that table; D and trimming were worked out from the DNA. This sample has over 50,000 clones, with approximately 87% found just once. This CDR3 has 12 residues. Germline-derived CDR1 and CDR2 are SGDLS and YYNGEE. The V segment lost 3 bases and the J segment 10 bases; nucleotides outside the gene matches: 5.

The sequenced sample consisted of peripheral blood. The sequence came from a man in his 60s with acute or convalescent COVID-19. The gene calls are TRBV9 and TRBJ1-2, with 8 bases that match TRBD1. CDR3 in amino acids: CASSATGEDYTF. CDR3 DNA sequence: TGTGCCAGCAGCGCGACAGGGGAGGACTACACCTTC.